Listed here are 4 T cell receptor beta chains from one sample, sequenced in a study of T cell changes during pregnancy in multiple sclerosis. TCRdb keeps only in-frame clones here, not all; method: immunoSEQ multiplex PCR. The table records more than 70,000 clones, 90% to 95% of them present only once. The starting material was peripheral blood, obtained after pregnancy. The receptors stem from a female donor in good health, enrolled as a control in a pregnancy study.

This clone was found once. J is TRBJ1-2 and V is TRBV4-2; D may be TRBD1 (6 bases). The CDR3 extends over 15 amino acids. CDR1 is LGHNA and CDR2 is YNFKEQ in the germline V gene. The V end was cut by 0 bases, the J end by 8 bases, with 16 bases between. The CDR3 is CASSQEAAGVRGYTF. The CDR3 DNA reads as TGTGCCAGCAGCCAAGAGGCGGCAGGGGTACGCGGCTACACCTTC.

V gene TRBV30 combines with J gene TRBJ1-1; D might be TRBD1 (5 bases). Trimming left V 3 bases short and J 1 base short, with 15 bases between. The CDR3 spans 15 residues. CDR1 and CDR2 from the germline V gene are GTSNPN and SVGIG (reference sequence). In nucleotides, the CDR3 is TGTGCCTGGAGGCCAGCGGGGACCCGGAACACTGAAGCTTTCTTT. As protein: CAWRPAGTRNTEAFF.

This chain joins TRBV6-6 and TRBJ2-1; weak D call: TRBD2 (5 bases). The germline V and J ends were trimmed by 7 bases and 0 bases, with 13 bases remaining between them. CDR1 is MNHNY, CDR2 SVGAGI, per germline (reference sequence). The CDR3 has 15 amino acids. The CDR3 DNA sequence: TGTGCCAGCACACGGGATGGTAGCTCCTACAATGAGCAGTTCTTC. Its translation is CASTRDGSSYNEQFF.

The chain links TRBV4-3 to TRBJ1-1; TRBD1 is a possible D gene (5 bases). The V gene's germline CDR1 is LGHNA and CDR2 YSLEER. V dropped 0 bases and J dropped 7 bases, with 18 bases sitting between them. The CDR3 spans 16 residues. CDR3 sequence: CASSQDHGRGLYEAFF. The DNA of the CDR3 is TGCGCCAGCAGCCAAGATCATGGGCGGGGACTCTATGAAGCTTTCTTT.